This entry is about one T cell receptor beta chain. Living in 24 US areas, the participants were between about 18 and 95 years of age. Before being deemed recovered, Cohort 3 donors had two negative PCRs, clearance, or symptom resolution. Generated by immunoSEQ multiplex PCR, the TCRdb table keeps only in-frame clones and is missing some. The sample records some 300,000 clones, roughly 90% being singletons. The sample originates from a study of blood T cell repertoires in COVID-19. Study in general: Sources were T cells, B-cell-depleted T cells, or PBMCs; the material itself was cDNA or gDNA.

CDR1 KGHDR and CDR2 SFDVKD come from the germline V gene. This CDR3 comprises 14 residues. With 6 bases clipped from V and 3 bases from J, the junction kept 6 bases outside the gene matches. This chain connects TRBV24-1 to TRBJ1-2; 7 bases agree with TRBD1. The sample was PBMCs or T cells enriched from blood (not recorded which). The sequence derives from a woman in her 30s who had recovered from COVID-19. The CDR3 spells CATSSRGADYGYTF. The CDR3 DNA reads as TGTGCCACCAGTTCCAGGGGGGCTGACTATGGCTACACCTTC.